This TCR beta chain was recovered during a study of PD-L1 blockade in urothelial cancer. Across the whole study: Male sex and bladder-origin urothelial cancer characterized about 90% of the roughly 29 patients. Patients had been given 0 to 3 earlier chemotherapy regimens. Median blood clonality was around 0.074, with tens of thousands of unique TCRs.

Germline V gene lookup returns CDR1 LNHDA and CDR2 SQIVND (reference sequence). Trimming took off 6 bases at V and 1 base at J, with 15 bases between the two ends. This CDR3 has 15 residues. Synthetically made TCR analog templates were put into each PCR as spikes. The method was immunoSEQ multiplex PCR; TCRdb's version includes in-frame clones alone and lacks a portion of them. Of around 53,000 clones listed, approximately 80% are singletons. The sequence came from a man aged 35-49 years with urothelial cancer. The sequencing here drew on PBMCs, taken around atezolizumab (anti-PD-L1) treatment. The chain employs TRBV19 and TRBJ1-1; no definite D call. The CDR3, as DNA: TGTGCCAGTAGACCAACCTTAAACAGGAACACTGAAGCTTTCTTT. Its translation is CASRPTLNRNTEAFF.